The source of this T cell receptor beta chain is a study of identifying expanded T cells in peripheral blood. Trimming removed 7 bases from V and 2 bases from J; junction bases left unmatched: 3. Germline CDR1 PRHDT, CDR2 FYEKMQ (reference sequence). This CDR3 comprises 13 residues. To note about this clone: Its antigen remains unidentified.

Collection occurred without any documented infections or immune events in donors. The repertoire was sequenced with immunoSEQ multiplex PCR; TCRdb's copy has only in-frame clones and lacks some. This sample yields approximately 110,000 clones, of which approximately 90% are seen a single time; about a sixth belongs to the top ten. General study results and limits: Variance in clone template counts between approximately two-week samples significantly increased with total template count across all healthy donors. Over two and four weeks, about 15 and 18 clones changed, versus 1.2 between replicates.

The sequenced sample was blood. The V gene is TRBV13, the J gene TRBJ2-7, with TRBD1 identical over 9 bases. This sequence originates from a person between 18 and 75 years old in good health. CDR3 amino acids: CASTGQGTYEQYF. DNA of the CDR3: TGTGCCAGCACGGGACAGGGAACCTACGAGCAGTACTTC.